This TCR beta chain stems from a study of blood T cell repertoires in COVID-19 (dated by TCRdb to between 2020 and 2021). With regard to the full study: Samples covering the acute and convalescent phases of COVID-19 were provided by collaborators in the United States, Italy and Spain. The prospective study material was composed of cDNA or gDNA derived from T cells, B-cell-depleted T cells, or PBMCs. The dataset comprised deeply sampled blood TCRbeta repertoires from subjects exposed to, actively infected with, or recovered from COVID-19. A freely available public database, intended as a resource for researchers studying the immune response to SARS-CoV-2, is where the repertoires were released. The samples were drawn from two sources: the first 160 participants of the ongoing ImmuneRACE study, and fewer than 1,500 subjects contributed by 6 global collaborators. Nearly every sample came with metadata listing a de-identified subject ID, COVID-19 status, age in years and sex. Where available, HLA class I and class II types were taken from metadata supplied by the sample provider and were not determined by assay-based typing. Here is what the overall study found, with its caveats: How much clinical and demographic metadata was included differed by source and by participant, and the metadata was provided uncurated.

Counted from cysteine to phenylalanine, this CDR3 has 13 amino acids. Solely the CDR3 DNA is kept, with 39 bases framed from the first base. From the germline V gene, CDR1 is SGHAT and CDR2 is FQNNGV. V lost 3 bases and J lost 3 bases, and the count of bases not matched to a germline gene is 2. Whole blood was collected in K2EDTA tubes by collaborating institutions according to the institutions' own protocols. For TCRbeta analysis, collaborators shipped samples as frozen whole blood, isolated PBMCs, or DNA extracted from either of those sample types. With respect to this clone: Which antigen it targets is not known. No base qualities exist here, and no much larger clone lies one base off it.

TCRbeta CDR3 regions were amplified from genomic DNA using the immunoSEQ Assay, a bias-controlled multiplex PCR. The authors processed their data as follows. Within the assay, amplification of reference gene primers was used to estimate how many nucleated cells each sample contained. Sequence reads were collapsed and filtered to measure the absolute abundance of every unique TCRbeta CDR3 rearrangement. Productive Simpson clonality was computed per sample as the square root of Simpson's diversity index over productive rearrangements. TCRdb limited this immuneACCESS table to in-frame rearrangements with V and J called. A share of clones is missing; checked studies link under half to unresolved V genes, and the rest is unexplained. V, J and clone size reflect that table, while D and trimming were determined from the DNA. This sample is represented by about 53,000 clones; about 80% of them were singletons. Roughly 13% of the sample is held by the ten biggest clonotypes.

The chain employs TRBV11-2 and TRBJ2-7, with 7 bases in between that match TRBD1. The TCR sequence derives from a human donor in a cohort sampled during active COVID-19. Sample: peripheral blood. The CDR3 here reads CASSLGQYYEQYF. The DNA sequence reads TGTGCCAGCAGCTTGGGACAGTACTACGAGCAGTACTTC.